What follows is one TCR beta chain and its context. The antigen is undetermined. This sample stems from a study of T cell responses to AZD1222 COVID-19 vaccine. Findings of the study overall: Most donors were white British, females outnumbered males, and clonal diversity was possibly underestimated. Distributed over spike, vaccine-associated CD4 TCRs predominated at 160-218 and 743-854.

Profiling relied on immunoSEQ multiplex PCR, and the TCRdb table lists in-frame clones only, not all of them. The sample yields over 130,000 clones, about 92% seen once. Germline V CDR1 and CDR2: SGHNT, YYREEE (reference sequence). The CDR3 extends over 12 amino acids. Trimming took 0 bases from V and 7 from J, leaving 7 bases between them. The analysis combined second doses at about 4 or about 12 weeks. This material consisted of peripheral blood, taken 28 days after the second AZD1222 dose. The clonotype originates from an adult who received the AZD1222 COVID-19 vaccine. The V gene is TRBV5-4, the J gene TRBJ1-1; D unresolved. The CDR3 is CASSLEQNEAFF. CDR3 bases: TGTGCCAGCAGCTTGGAACAAAATGAAGCTTTCTTT.